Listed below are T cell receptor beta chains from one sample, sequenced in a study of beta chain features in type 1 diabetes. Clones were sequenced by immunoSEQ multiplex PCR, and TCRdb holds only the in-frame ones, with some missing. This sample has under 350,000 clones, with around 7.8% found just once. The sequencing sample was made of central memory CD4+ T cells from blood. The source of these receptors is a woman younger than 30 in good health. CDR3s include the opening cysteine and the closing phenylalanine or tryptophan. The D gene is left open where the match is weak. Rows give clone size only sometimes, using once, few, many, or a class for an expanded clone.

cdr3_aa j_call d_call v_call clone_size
CASSQPTQAFF TRBJ1-1 - TRBV28 many
CASSSGTGQYTGELFF TRBJ2-2 TRBD1 TRBV5-6 few
CASTPGRLGATDTQYF TRBJ2-3 - TRBV19 -
CAWSRDRDGYTF TRBJ1-2 TRBD1 TRBV30 -
CASSSLAGSTGELFF TRBJ2-2 TRBD2 TRBV6-5 many
CASSQGLADGWGEQFF TRBJ2-1 TRBD2 TRBV4-3 -
CASRTAELAGGEQFF TRBJ2-1 TRBD2 TRBV7-6 few
CSGDTGGTDTQYF TRBJ2-3 - TRBV29-1 -
CASSRTSYNEQFF TRBJ2-1 - TRBV9 -
CASSQGPPGTNYGYTF TRBJ1-2 - TRBV4-1 -
CASSLVVTSGANVLTF TRBJ2-6 - TRBV7-9 -
CASSQGQMETQYF TRBJ2-5 - TRBV4-3 few
CATSRDRDHIGEQYF TRBJ2-7 - TRBV15 -
CASSQDGTGDRVNYGYTF TRBJ1-2 TRBD1 TRBV4-1 few
CASSLMGGSQETQYF TRBJ2-5 TRBD2 TRBV7-3 -
CSVQRGTGAVHGYTF TRBJ1-2 TRBD1 TRBV29-1 few
CASRPDRSGNTIYF TRBJ1-3 - TRBV2 few
CASSLQPGGATDTQYF TRBJ2-3 - TRBV7-3 many
CASSPTPKGNEQFF TRBJ2-1 - TRBV7-3 -
CASSISGSHLETQYF TRBJ2-5 TRBD2 TRBV9 -
CATRTGTGGTNEQFF TRBJ2-1 TRBD1 TRBV19 few
CASRSSPGKYEQYF TRBJ2-7 - TRBV2 -
CASSQNRGTGANVLTF TRBJ2-6 TRBD1 TRBV18 -
CASSREGPAWGNQPQHF TRBJ1-5 - TRBV4-2 -
CASSLSLGNTQYF TRBJ2-3 - TRBV28 many
CASTGRGSTDTQYF TRBJ2-3 - TRBV28 -
CASSLDFGVDTEAFF TRBJ1-1 - TRBV5-5 -
CASSQPIAGGSYNEQFF TRBJ2-1 TRBD2 TRBV4-1 few
CASSFRTPSTDTQYF TRBJ2-3 - TRBV7-9 few
CASSLVAGSNEQFF TRBJ2-1 TRBD2 TRBV5-1 few
CASTLRETQYF TRBJ2-5 - TRBV2 few
CASSTNYGYTF TRBJ1-2 - TRBV19 many
CASSYLRLAGDNEQFF TRBJ2-1 TRBD2 TRBV6-5 -
CASSPGTSKETQYF TRBJ2-5 - TRBV7-9 -
CASSFMNEQFF TRBJ2-1 - TRBV7-2 -
CASSGQGCSYEQYF TRBJ2-7 - TRBV21-1 many
CASSRAGNTEAFF TRBJ1-1 - TRBV9 few
CASSPQGPEAFF TRBJ1-1 - TRBV7-2 -
CASSVGGRVGTGELFF TRBJ2-2 TRBD2 TRBV9 -
CASRTDVFPASYEQYF TRBJ2-7 - TRBV5-1 once
CASSIPTGRGYTF TRBJ1-2 - TRBV19 -
CASSPDRVQETQYF TRBJ2-5 - TRBV5-8 -
CASSPQVTVTNEQYF TRBJ2-7 - TRBV18 -
CASSYGPTNTEAFF TRBJ1-1 - TRBV6-5 few
CASSFGNRHREGYTF TRBJ1-2 - TRBV28 -
CASSLRMAANNEQFF TRBJ2-1 - TRBV4-3 many
CASSPPTGGAGNIQYF TRBJ2-4 TRBD2 TRBV18 few
CASSPVQGNTGGYTF TRBJ1-2 - TRBV18 -
CASSLEGNEQFF TRBJ2-1 - TRBV11-3 few
CSVEPRQGEQYF - - TRBV29-1 once